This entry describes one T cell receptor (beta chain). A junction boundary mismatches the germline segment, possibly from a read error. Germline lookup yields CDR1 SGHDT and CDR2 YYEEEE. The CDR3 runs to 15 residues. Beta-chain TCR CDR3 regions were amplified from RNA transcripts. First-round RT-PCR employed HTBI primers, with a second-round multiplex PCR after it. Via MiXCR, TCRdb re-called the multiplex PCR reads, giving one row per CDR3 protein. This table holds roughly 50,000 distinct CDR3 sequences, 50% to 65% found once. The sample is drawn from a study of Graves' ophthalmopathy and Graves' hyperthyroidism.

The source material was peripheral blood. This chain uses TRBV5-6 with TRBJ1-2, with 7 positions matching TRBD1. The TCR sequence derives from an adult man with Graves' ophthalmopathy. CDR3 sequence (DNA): TGTGCTAGCAGCCGGGGAGGGACAGCTTGCTATGGCTACACCTTC. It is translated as CASSRGGTACYGYTF. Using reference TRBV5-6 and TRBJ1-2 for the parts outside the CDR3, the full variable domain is DAGVTQSPTHLIKTRGQQVTLRCSPKSGHDTVSWYQQALGQGPQFIFQYYEEEERQRGNFPDRFSGHQFPNYSSELNVNALLLGDSALYLCASSRGGTACYGYTFGSGTRLTVV.